The entry below describes one T cell receptor beta chain. The antigen is undetermined. V dropped 5 bases and J dropped 0 bases, with 14 bases sitting between them. CDR1 is MNHEY and CDR2 is SVGEGT in the germline V gene. The CDR3 runs to 16 residues. TCRdb re-analysed the 5' RACE reads in MiXCR, keeping a single row per CDR3 protein. This sample has 500,000 to 600,000 distinct CDR3 sequences, with approximately 22% found just once. This sample is drawn from a study of identical twins. Study results and limitations: Modelling approaches yielded underestimates of out-of-frame TCR alpha sharing between monozygotic twins. Sequences that were beta out-of-frame showed weaker excess twin sharing. Researchers reported excess low generation probability among twin-shared out-of-frame alpha sequences.

The same sample was also studied in work on T cells expressing NK-cell markers.

Sequencing input: CD4+ T cells sorted from blood. The source of this sequence is a woman aged 18-30 years in good health. This chain joins TRBV6-2 or TRBV6-3 and TRBJ2-1, with D possibly called TRBD1 or TRBD2 (6 bases each). The CDR3: CASSRGVKGSYNEQFF. Written as DNA, the CDR3 is TGTGCCAGCAGTAGGGGGGTGAAGGGCTCCTACAATGAGCAGTTCTTC.